This TCR beta chain was identified in a study of T-cell reconstitution after alpha-beta-depleted transplantation in children. Study results and limitations: Surviving recipient T cells and thymic progenitors underlay high day-60 TCRbeta diversity in some patients. Fresh T-cell production supplied most of the T-cell counts and diversity seen one year after transplant. Reportedly, roughly two months post-transplant, alpha-beta T cells arose from several hundred expanded graft clones.

Library preparation (for TCRbeta) was performed with unique molecular identifiers. TCRdb reprocessed the PCR reads with MiXCR, giving one entry per CDR3 protein. This table has 450,000 to 600,000 distinct CDR3 sequences, roughly 13% appearing once. Turning to this clonotype: Its antigen is unknown.

J lost 5 bases, V lost 3 bases, and 13 bases had no gene match. Germline V CDR1 and CDR2: SGHRS, YFSETQ. This CDR3 region has 16 residues. Here the sequenced sample was PBMCs, mostly from graft donor cells, taken 360 days after TCRalphabeta/CD19-depleted stem cell transplant. The TCR was taken from a male patient between 5 and 17 years old who had a stem cell transplant for acute myeloid leukemia, so the T cells may come from the graft donor. The chain employs TRBV5-1 and TRBJ2-5; the match to TRBD2 covers 7 bases. For the CDR3, the DNA is TGCGCCAGCAGCTCTTCTAGGACTAGTCTCTTCGAGACCCAGTACTTC. Translation gives CASSSSRTSLFETQYF.